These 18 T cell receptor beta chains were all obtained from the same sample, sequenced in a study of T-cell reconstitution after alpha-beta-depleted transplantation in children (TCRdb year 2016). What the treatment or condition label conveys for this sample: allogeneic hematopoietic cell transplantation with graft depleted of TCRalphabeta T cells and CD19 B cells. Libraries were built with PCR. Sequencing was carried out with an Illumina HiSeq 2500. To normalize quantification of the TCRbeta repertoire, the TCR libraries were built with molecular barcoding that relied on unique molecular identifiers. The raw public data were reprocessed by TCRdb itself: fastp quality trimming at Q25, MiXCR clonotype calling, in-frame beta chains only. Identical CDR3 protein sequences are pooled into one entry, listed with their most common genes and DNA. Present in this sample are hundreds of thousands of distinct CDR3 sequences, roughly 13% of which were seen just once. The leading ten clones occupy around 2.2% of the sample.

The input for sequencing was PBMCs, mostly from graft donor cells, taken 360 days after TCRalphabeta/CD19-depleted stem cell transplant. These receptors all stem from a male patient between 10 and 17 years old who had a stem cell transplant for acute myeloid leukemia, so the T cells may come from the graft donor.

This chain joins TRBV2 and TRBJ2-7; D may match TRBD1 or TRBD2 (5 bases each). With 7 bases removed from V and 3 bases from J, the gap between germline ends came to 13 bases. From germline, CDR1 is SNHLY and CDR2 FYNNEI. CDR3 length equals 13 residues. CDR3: CASKIRDGYEQYF. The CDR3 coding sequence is TGTGCCAGCAAGATCCGGGACGGCTACGAGCAGTACTTC.

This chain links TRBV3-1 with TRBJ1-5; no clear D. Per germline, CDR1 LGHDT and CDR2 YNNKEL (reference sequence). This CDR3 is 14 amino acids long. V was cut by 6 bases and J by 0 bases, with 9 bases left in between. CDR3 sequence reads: CASSHLYSNQPQHF. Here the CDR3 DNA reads TGTGCCAGCAGTCACCTCTATAGCAATCAGCCCCAGCATTTT. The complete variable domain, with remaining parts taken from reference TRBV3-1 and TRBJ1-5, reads DTAVSQTPKYLVTQMGNDKSIKCEQNLGHDTMYWYKQDSKKFLKIMFSYNNKELIINETVPNRFSPKSPDKAHLNLHINSLELGDSAVYFCASSHLYSNQPQHFGDGTRLSIL.

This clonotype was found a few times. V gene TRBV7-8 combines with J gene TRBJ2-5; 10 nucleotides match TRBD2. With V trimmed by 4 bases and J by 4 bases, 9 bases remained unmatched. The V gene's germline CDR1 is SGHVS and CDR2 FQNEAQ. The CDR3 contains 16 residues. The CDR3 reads CASSSLAGAVGETQYF. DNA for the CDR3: TGTGCCAGCAGCTCTCTAGCGGGAGCGGTGGGAGAGACCCAGTACTTC.

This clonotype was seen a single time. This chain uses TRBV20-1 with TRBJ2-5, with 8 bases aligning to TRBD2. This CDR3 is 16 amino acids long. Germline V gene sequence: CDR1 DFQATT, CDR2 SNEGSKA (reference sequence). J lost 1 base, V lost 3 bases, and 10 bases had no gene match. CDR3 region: CSASTTGTSLQETQYF. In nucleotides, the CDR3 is TGCAGTGCTAGCACTACCGGGACTAGTCTCCAAGAGACCCAGTACTTC.

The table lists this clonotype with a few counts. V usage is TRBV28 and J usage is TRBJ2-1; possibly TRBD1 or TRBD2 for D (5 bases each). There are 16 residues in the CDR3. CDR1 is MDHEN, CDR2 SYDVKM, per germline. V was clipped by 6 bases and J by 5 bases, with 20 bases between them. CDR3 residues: CASRVTGPKLNNEQFF. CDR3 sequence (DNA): TGTGCCAGCAGGGTGACGGGACCGAAACTCAACAATGAGCAGTTCTTC.

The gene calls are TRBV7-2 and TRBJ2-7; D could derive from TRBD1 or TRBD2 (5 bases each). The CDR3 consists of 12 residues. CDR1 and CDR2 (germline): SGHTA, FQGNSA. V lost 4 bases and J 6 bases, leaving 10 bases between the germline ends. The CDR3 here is CASSSGRFEQYF. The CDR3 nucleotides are TGTGCCAGCAGCTCGGGACGATTCGAGCAGTACTTC.

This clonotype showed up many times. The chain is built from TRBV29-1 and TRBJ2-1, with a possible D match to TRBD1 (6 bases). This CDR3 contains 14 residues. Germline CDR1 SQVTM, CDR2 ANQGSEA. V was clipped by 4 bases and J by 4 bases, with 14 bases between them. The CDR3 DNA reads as TGCAGCGTTGGGGCAGGGGCGTCTTACAATGAGCAGTTCTTC. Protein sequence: CSVGAGASYNEQFF.

CDR3 nucleotides: TGCAGTGCTAGCGTCTTAGCGGGAGATACGCAGTATTTT. Protein sequence: CSASVLAGDTQYF. The chain carries TRBV20-1 and TRBJ2-3; TRBD2 matches at 7 bases. The CDR3 loop spans 13 amino acids. Germline CDR1 and CDR2: DFQATT and SNEGSKA (reference sequence). V dropped 3 bases and J dropped 5; count of bases not matched to a gene: 5.

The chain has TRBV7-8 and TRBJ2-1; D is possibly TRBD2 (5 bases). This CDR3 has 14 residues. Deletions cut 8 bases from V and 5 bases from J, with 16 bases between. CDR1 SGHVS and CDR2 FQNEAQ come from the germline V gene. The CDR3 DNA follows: TGTGCCAGCCGCTCCCTCGGGATTCACAATGAGCAGTTCTTC. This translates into CASRSLGIHNEQFF.

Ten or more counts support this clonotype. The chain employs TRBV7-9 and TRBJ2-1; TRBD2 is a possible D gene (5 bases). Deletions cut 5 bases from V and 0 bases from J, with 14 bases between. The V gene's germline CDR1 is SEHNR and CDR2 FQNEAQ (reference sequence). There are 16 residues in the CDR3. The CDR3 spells CASSLRTVSSYNEQFF. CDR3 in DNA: TGTGCCAGCAGCCTTAGGACTGTCAGCTCCTACAATGAGCAGTTCTTC.

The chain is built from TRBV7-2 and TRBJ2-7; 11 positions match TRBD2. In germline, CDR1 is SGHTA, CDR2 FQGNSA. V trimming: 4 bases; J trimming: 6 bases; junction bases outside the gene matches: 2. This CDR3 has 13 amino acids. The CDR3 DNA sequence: TGTGCCAGCAGCTCAACTAGCGGGAGCGAGCAGTACTTC. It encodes CASSSTSGSEQYF.

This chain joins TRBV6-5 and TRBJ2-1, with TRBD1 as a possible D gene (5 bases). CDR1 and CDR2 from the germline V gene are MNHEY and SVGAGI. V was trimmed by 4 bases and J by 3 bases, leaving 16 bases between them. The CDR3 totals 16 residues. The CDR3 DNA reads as TGTGCCAGCAGTTCCCGGGCGGTAGGACACTACAATGAGCAGTTCTTC. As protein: CASSSRAVGHYNEQFF.

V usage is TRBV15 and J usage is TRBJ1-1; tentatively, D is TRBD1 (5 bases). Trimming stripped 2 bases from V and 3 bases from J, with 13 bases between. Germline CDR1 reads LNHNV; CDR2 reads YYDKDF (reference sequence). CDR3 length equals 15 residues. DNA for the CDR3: TGTGCCACCAGCAGACGTACCCGGGGGGACACTGAAGCTTTCTTT. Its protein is CATSRRTRGDTEAFF.

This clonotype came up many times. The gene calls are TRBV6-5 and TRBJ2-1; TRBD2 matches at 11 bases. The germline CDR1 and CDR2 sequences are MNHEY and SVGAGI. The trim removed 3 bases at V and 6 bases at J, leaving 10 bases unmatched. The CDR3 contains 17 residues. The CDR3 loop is CASSYLRSGRGGNEQFF. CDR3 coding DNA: TGTGCCAGCAGTTATCTTCGTAGCGGGAGGGGCGGCAATGAGCAGTTCTTC.

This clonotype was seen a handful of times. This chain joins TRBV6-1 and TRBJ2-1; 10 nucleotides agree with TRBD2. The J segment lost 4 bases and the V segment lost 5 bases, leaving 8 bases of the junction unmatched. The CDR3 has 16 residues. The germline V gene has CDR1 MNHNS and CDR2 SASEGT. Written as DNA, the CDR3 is TGTGCCAGCAGTACCCGGACTAGCGGAATGTACAATGAGCAGTTCTTC. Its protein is CASSTRTSGMYNEQFF.

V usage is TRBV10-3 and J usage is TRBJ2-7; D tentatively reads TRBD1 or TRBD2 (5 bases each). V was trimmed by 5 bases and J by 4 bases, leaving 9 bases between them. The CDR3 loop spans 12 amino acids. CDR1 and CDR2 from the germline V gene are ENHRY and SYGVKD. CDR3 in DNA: TGTGCCATCAGTCCGGGACCTTACGAGCAGTACTTC. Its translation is CAISPGPYEQYF.

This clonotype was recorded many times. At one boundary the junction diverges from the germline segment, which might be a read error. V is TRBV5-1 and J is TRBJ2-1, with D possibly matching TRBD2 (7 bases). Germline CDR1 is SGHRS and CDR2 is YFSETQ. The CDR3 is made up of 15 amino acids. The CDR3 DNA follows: TGTGCCAGCAGCTTGGGGGGGGCAACCTACAATGAGCAGTTCTTC. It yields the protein CASSLGGATYNEQFF.

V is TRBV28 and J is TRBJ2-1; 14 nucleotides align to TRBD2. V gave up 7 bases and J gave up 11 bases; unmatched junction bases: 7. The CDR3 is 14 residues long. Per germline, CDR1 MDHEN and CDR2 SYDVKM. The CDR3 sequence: CASTRLAGGPQQFF. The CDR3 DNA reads TGTGCCAGCACCCGACTAGCGGGAGGGCCTCAGCAGTTCTTC.